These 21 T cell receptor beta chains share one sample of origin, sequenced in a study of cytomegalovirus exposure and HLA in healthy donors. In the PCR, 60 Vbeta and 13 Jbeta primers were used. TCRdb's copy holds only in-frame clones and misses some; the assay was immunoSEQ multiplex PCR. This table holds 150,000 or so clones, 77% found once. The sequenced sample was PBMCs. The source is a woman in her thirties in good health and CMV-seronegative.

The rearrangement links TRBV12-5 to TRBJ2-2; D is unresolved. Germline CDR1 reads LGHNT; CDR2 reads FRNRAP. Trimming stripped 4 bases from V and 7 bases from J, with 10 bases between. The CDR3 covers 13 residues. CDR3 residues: CASGSERFGELFF. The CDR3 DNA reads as TGTGCTAGTGGTTCCGAGAGGTTCGGGGAGCTGTTTTTT.

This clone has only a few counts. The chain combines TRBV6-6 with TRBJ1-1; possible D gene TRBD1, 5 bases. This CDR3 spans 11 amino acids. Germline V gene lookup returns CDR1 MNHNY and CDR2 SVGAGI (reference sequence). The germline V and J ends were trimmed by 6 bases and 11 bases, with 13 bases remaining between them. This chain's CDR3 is CASSPADTAFF. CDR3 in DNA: TGTGCCAGCAGCCCTGCGGACACCGCTTTCTTT.

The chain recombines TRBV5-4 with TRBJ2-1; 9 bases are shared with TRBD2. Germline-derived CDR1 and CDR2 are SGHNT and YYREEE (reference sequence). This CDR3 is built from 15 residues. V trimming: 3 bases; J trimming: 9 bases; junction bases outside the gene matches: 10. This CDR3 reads CASSSPGTSNVEQFF. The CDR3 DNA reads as TGTGCCAGCAGCTCTCCCGGGACTAGCAATGTTGAGCAGTTCTTC.

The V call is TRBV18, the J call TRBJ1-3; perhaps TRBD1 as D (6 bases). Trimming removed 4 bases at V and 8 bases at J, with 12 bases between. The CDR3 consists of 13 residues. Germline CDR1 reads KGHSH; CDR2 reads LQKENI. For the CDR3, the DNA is TGTGCCAGCTCACAGGGGGAAGGATACACCATATATTTT. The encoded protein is CASSQGEGYTIYF.

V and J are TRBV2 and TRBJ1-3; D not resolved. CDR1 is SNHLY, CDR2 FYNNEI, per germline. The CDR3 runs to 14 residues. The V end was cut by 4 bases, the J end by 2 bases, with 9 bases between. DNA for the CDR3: TGTGCCAGCAGTGTGACTGCCACTGGAAACACCATATATTTT. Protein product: CASSVTATGNTIYF.

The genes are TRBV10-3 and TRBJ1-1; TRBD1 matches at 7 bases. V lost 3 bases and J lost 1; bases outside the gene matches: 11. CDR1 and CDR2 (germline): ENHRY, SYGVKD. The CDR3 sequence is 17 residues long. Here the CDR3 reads CAISDLTLRGANTEAFF. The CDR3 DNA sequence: TGTGCCATCAGTGACCTTACTCTCAGGGGGGCGAACACTGAAGCTTTCTTT.

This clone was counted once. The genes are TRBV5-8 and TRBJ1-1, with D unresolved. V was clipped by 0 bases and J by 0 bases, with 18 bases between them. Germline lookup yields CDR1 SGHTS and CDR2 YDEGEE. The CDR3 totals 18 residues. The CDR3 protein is CASSLADRYYSMNTEAFF. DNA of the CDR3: TGTGCCAGCAGCTTGGCCGACCGCTACTATTCAATGAACACTGAAGCTTTCTTT.

The CDR3 DNA reads as TGTGCCAGTCACTCCAACGGACAGGGGAATTCACCCCTCCACTTT. Translation: CASHSNGQGNSPLHF. The chain is built from TRBV19 and TRBJ1-6; 9 bases are a match to TRBD1. CDR1 and CDR2 from the germline V gene are LNHDA and SQIVND (reference sequence). The junction had 9 bases not matched to a gene; V was cut back by 8 bases and J by 7 bases. The CDR3 extends over 15 amino acids.

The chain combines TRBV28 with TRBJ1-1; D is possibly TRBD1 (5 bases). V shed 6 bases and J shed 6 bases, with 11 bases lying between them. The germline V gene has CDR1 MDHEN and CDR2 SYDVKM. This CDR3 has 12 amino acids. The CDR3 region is CASREGQPEAFF. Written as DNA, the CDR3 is TGTGCCAGCAGGGAGGGGCAGCCTGAAGCTTTCTTT.

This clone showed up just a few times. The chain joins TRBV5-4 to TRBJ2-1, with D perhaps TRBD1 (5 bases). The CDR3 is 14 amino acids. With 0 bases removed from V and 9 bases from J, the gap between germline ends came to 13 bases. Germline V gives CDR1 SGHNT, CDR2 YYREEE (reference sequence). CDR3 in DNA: TGTGCCAGCAGCTTGGAAGGGGCCACGGGTGAGCAGTTCTTC. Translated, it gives CASSLEGATGEQFF.

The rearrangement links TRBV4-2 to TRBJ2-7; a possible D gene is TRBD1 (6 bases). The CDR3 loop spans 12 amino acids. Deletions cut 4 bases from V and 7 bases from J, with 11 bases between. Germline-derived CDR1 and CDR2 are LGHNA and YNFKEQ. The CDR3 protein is CASSRTVGEQYF. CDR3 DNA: TGTGCCAGCAGCCGGACAGTCGGGGAGCAGTACTTC.

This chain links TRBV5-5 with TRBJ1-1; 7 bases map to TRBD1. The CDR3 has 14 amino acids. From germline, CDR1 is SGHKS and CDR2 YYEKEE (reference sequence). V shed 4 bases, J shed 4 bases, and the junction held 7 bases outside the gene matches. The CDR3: CASSRQTGSTEAFF. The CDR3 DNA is TGTGCCAGCAGCCGGCAGACAGGGTCCACTGAAGCTTTCTTT.

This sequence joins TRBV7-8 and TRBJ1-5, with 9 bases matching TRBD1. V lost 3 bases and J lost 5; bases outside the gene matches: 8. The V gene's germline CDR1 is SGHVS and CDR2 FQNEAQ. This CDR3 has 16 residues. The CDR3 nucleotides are TGTGCCAGCAGCTTTTCCCCTACAGGGGGCGATCAGCCCCAGCATTTT. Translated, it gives CASSFSPTGGDQPQHF.

The CDR3: CASSLLAGGEQYF. CDR3 bases: TGTGCCAGCAGTTTACTAGCGGGGGGCGAGCAGTACTTC. The chain recombines TRBV28 with TRBJ2-7; 11 bases agree with TRBD2. V lost 2 bases and J lost 6; bases outside the gene matches: 0. The CDR3 consists of 13 residues. CDR1 and CDR2 (germline): MDHEN, SYDVKM.

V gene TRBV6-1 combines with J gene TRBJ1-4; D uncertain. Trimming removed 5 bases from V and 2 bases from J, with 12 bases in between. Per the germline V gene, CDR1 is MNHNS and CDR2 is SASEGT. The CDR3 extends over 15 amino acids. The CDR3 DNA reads TGTGCCAGCAGTTCACACCGGAGGACTAATGAAAAACTGTTTTTT. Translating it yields CASSSHRRTNEKLFF.

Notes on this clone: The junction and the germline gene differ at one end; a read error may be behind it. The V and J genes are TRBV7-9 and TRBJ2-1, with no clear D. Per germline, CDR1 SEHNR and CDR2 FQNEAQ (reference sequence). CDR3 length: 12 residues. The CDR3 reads CVSSLSSNEQFF. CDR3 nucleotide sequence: TGTGTCAGCAGCTTGAGTAGCAATGAGCAGTTCTTC.

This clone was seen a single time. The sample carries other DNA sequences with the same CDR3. DNA of the CDR3: TGTGCCAGCAGCTTTCATCGTGGTCAGGGGTTACACGAGCAGTACTTC. As protein: CASSFHRGQGLHEQYF. The J gene is TRBJ2-7, the V gene TRBV5-8, with a tentative D call TRBD1 (6 bases). From germline, CDR1 is SGHTS and CDR2 YDEGEE. The CDR3 extends over 16 amino acids. V shed 2 bases and J shed 5 bases, with 20 bases lying between them.

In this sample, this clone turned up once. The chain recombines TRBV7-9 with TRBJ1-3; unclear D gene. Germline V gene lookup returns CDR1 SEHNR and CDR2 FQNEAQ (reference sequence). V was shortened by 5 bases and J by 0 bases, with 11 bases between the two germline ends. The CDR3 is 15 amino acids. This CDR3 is CASSLLKFSGNTIYF. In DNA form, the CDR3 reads TGTGCCAGCAGCCTACTGAAGTTCTCTGGAAACACCATATATTTT.

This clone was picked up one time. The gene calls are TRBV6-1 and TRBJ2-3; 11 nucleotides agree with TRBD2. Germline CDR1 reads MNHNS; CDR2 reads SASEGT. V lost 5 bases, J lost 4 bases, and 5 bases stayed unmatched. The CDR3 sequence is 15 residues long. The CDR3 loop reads CASSSKTSGADTQYF. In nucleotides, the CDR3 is TGTGCCAGCAGTTCCAAGACTAGCGGGGCAGATACGCAGTATTTT.

Written as DNA, the CDR3 is TGTGCCAGCTCATCGGCTGTCGGGGGGACGACCTACGAGCAGTACTTC. This sequence encodes CASSSAVGGTTYEQYF. V gene TRBV18 combines with J gene TRBJ2-7, with TRBD2 identical over 7 bases. Looked up from germline, CDR1 is KGHSH and CDR2 is LQKENI. There are 16 residues in the CDR3. The ends lost 5 bases at V and 2 bases at J; junction bases unmatched: 12.

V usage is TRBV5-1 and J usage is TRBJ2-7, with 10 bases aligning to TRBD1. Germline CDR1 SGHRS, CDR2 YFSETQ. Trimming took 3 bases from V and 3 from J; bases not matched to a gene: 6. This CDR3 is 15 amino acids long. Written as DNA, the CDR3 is TGCGCCAGCAGCTCGGGGACAGGGGTGGGCTACGAGCAGTACTTC. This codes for CASSSGTGVGYEQYF.